The 25 T cell receptor beta chains below were found in one sample sequenced in a study of CD8+ T cells in alopecia areata (dated by TCRdb to between 2017 and 2018). The library came from the immunoSEQ multiplex PCR assay. For TCR sequencing, RNA was extracted from every sample and reverse transcribed into cDNA to serve as template. The source is immuneACCESS, and TCRdb retained only in-frame sequences with V and J called. Part of the clones is not carried over; for the studies checked, unresolved V genes explain less than half of this, and the remainder is unexplained. The sample records roughly 130,000 clones, roughly 54% of which are singletons. The ten top clones hold 4.5% to 5.5% of the sample. Reading the label with the study, this specimen's time point is: baseline before oral tofacitinib. The specimen was CD4+ T cells sorted from blood, collected at week 0. The receptors originated from a human donor with alopecia areata.

This clone was recorded at least ten times. The V gene is TRBV5-6, the J gene TRBJ1-4; D is perhaps TRBD1 (5 bases). Germline values: CDR1 SGHDT, CDR2 YYEEEE. The CDR3 has 15 residues. Trimming shortened V by 4 bases and J by 0 bases, and 10 bases separated the two germline ends. CDR3 residues: CASSPRGATNEKLFF. The CDR3 coding sequence is TGTGCCAGCAGCCCCCGGGGGGCAACTAATGAAAAACTGTTTTTT.

This sequence joins TRBV7-2 and TRBJ2-3; no reliable D call. Germline CDR1 and CDR2: SGHTA and FQGNSA. Trimming took off 3 bases at V and 4 bases at J, with 8 bases between the two ends. CDR3 length: 13 residues. For the CDR3, the DNA is TGTGCCAGCAGCTTGGAACTTTCAGATACGCAGTATTTT. This gives the protein CASSLELSDTQYF. Full variable domain (rest looked up from reference TRBV7-2 and TRBJ2-3): GAGVSQSPSNKVTEKGKDVELRCDPISGHTALYWYRQSLGQGLEFLIYFQGNSAPDKSGLPSDRFSAERTGGSVSTLTIQRTQQEDSAVYLCASSLELSDTQYFGPGTRLTVL.

V usage is TRBV7-7 and J usage is TRBJ2-2; a weak D match, TRBD1 (5 bases). The CDR3 is 13 residues long. Trimming left V 0 bases short and J 6 bases short, with 5 bases between. Germline V gene lookup returns CDR1 SSHAT and CDR2 FNYEAQ (reference sequence). CDR3 sequence: CASSLAGAGELFF. CDR3 nucleotides: TGTGCCAGCAGCTTAGCAGGGGCCGGGGAGCTGTTTTTT.

This sequence joins TRBV29-1 and TRBJ2-7; 14 positions agree with TRBD2. V trimming: 7 bases; J trimming: 3 bases; junction bases outside the gene matches: 2. CDR1 is SQVTM, CDR2 ANQGSEA, per germline. The CDR3 covers 13 residues. CDR3 loop: CSAGTSGGYEQYF. CDR3 bases: TGCAGCGCCGGGACTAGCGGGGGCTACGAGCAGTACTTC.

The CDR3 coding sequence is TGTGCCAGCAGTAACGGGGGGATGACTAATGAAAAACTGTTTTTT. This encodes CASSNGGMTNEKLFF. This sequence joins TRBV28 and TRBJ1-4; possible D gene TRBD1, 5 bases. Germline CDR1 reads MDHEN; CDR2 reads SYDVKM. Deletions cut 5 bases from V and 2 bases from J, with 12 bases between. The CDR3 spans 15 residues.

V gene TRBV2 combines with J gene TRBJ2-3; the match to TRBD2 covers 8 bases. The CDR3 totals 17 residues. CDR1 is SNHLY and CDR2 is FYNNEI in the germline V gene. V shed 3 bases and J 1 base; nucleotides not matched to a gene: 9. CDR3 sequence (DNA): TGTGCCAGCAGTGATCCGGGACTAGGGGTAGGCACAGATACGCAGTATTTT. This sequence encodes CASSDPGLGVGTDTQYF.

This clone was seen a few times. Additional DNA sequences in this sample encode the identical CDR3. The chain recombines TRBV5-1 with TRBJ2-5; 10 bases fit TRBD1. The CDR3 runs to 14 residues. The germline V gene has CDR1 SGHRS and CDR2 YFSETQ. After removal of 4 bases from V and 4 bases from J, the junction contained 4 bases not matched to a gene. CDR3: CASSPTGGRETQYF. The DNA for the CDR3 is TGCGCCAGCAGCCCGACAGGGGGCCGAGAGACCCAGTACTTC.

V is TRBV7-6 and J is TRBJ2-1; 9 bases line up with TRBD2. V gave up 5 bases and J gave up 14 bases; unmatched junction bases: 7. Germline V CDR1 and CDR2: SGHVS, FNYEAQ. The CDR3 is 12 residues long. The CDR3 coding sequence is TGTGCCAGCAGCGCCCTGCGGGGGGGCAAGTTCTTC. Residues: CASSALRGGKFF. The variable domain in full, completed from reference TRBV7-6 and TRBJ2-1, reads GAGVSQSPRYKVTKRGQDVALRCDPISGHVSLYWYRQALGQGPEFLTYFNYEAQQDKSGLPNDRFSAERPEGSISTLTIQRTEQRDSAMYRCASSALRGGKFFGPGTRLTVL.

This chain links TRBV5-6 with TRBJ2-5; D gene uncertain. The germline V gene has CDR1 SGHDT and CDR2 YYEEEE. The CDR3 loop spans 12 amino acids. Trimming left V 1 base short and J 4 bases short, with 5 bases between. CDR3 nucleotide sequence: TGTGCCAGCAGCTTGTCATTAGAGACCCAGTACTTC. This gives the protein CASSLSLETQYF.

The rearrangement links TRBV5-4 to TRBJ1-2; D might be TRBD1 (5 bases). V was pared by 5 bases and J by 0 bases, with 14 bases between. The CDR3 runs 15 residues. Per germline, CDR1 SGHNT and CDR2 YYREEE (reference sequence). The CDR3 bases are TGTGCCAGCAGTCTTTCTACCAGGGCTAACTATGGCTACACCTTC. Translating gives CASSLSTRANYGYTF.

This clone was detected a few times. The chain couples TRBV7-3 to TRBJ2-2, with 7 bases identical to TRBD1. With 1 base clipped from V and 11 bases from J, the junction kept 4 bases outside the gene matches. The CDR3 spans 13 residues. Germline-derived CDR1 and CDR2 are SGHTA and FQGTGA. The CDR3 DNA reads as TGTGCCAGCAGCTTAAGCCGGGACAGCGAGCTGTTTTTT. This codes for CASSLSRDSELFF.

This clone was found once. J is TRBJ2-2 and V is TRBV6-1; D may be TRBD1 (5 bases). The CDR3 totals 16 residues. Germline CDR1 is MNHNS and CDR2 is SASEGT. V was pared by 1 base and J by 6 bases, with 15 bases between. The CDR3 nucleotides read TGTGCCAGCAGTGAAGAGGGCAGGGTGCTCGCCGGGGAGCTGTTTTTT. It translates to CASSEEGRVLAGELFF.

The chain carries TRBV30 and TRBJ2-1; 8 bases line up with TRBD1. CDR1 and CDR2 (germline): GTSNPN, SVGIG (reference sequence). V gave up 4 bases and J gave up 12 bases; unmatched junction bases: 5. The CDR3 is 11 residues long. As DNA, the CDR3 is TGTGCCTGGACAGGGGGCAGGGGGCAGTTCTTC. It translates to CAWTGGRGQFF.

This CDR3 reads CASSQVGAGYTF. For the CDR3, the DNA is TGCGCCAGCAGCCAAGTGGGGGCTGGCTACACCTTC. The rearrangement joins TRBV4-1 to TRBJ1-2; D is perhaps TRBD1 (6 bases). Germline lookup yields CDR1 MGHRA and CDR2 YSYEKL. The CDR3 runs 12 residues. Trimming pared 1 base from V and 7 bases from J, leaving 7 bases between.

The V and J genes are TRBV7-7 and TRBJ2-1; weak D call: TRBD2 (6 bases). V was trimmed by 1 base and J by 4 bases, leaving 8 bases between them. This CDR3 spans 14 amino acids. Germline CDR1 is SSHAT and CDR2 is FNYEAQ (reference sequence). Here the CDR3 reads CASSLGGKYNEQFF. DNA for the CDR3: TGTGCCAGCAGCTTAGGCGGGAAGTACAATGAGCAGTTCTTC.

The chain uses TRBV5-1 and TRBJ2-7; D is perhaps TRBD1 or TRBD2 (6 bases each). V was trimmed by 2 bases and J by 6 bases, leaving 27 bases between them. The CDR3 is made up of 18 amino acids. Per germline, CDR1 SGHRS and CDR2 YFSETQ. DNA of the CDR3: TGCGCCAGCAGCTTACCCCCGTACAGGGACTTTACTACCCGCGAGCAGTACTTC. Its translation is CASSLPPYRDFTTREQYF.

This clone was counted a few times. The chain uses TRBV29-1 and TRBJ2-7; D call uncertain. CDR3 length equals 11 residues. Trimming left V 7 bases short and J 3 bases short, with 10 bases between. Germline V lookup: CDR1 SQVTM, CDR2 ANQGSEA. CDR3 sequence: CSAHVLYEQYF. In DNA form, the CDR3 reads TGCAGCGCTCACGTCCTCTACGAGCAGTACTTC.

The chain has TRBV7-6 and TRBJ2-1, with D maybe TRBD2 (5 bases). This CDR3 has 14 residues. CDR1 is SGHVS and CDR2 is FNYEAQ in the germline V gene. V was shortened by 0 bases and J by 6 bases, with 9 bases between the two germline ends. The CDR3 sequence is CASSLARGGNEQFF. As DNA, the CDR3 is TGTGCCAGCAGCTTAGCCCGGGGTGGCAATGAGCAGTTCTTC.

The chain is built from TRBV7-8 and TRBJ1-1, with a weak D call TRBD1 (5 bases). CDR3 length equals 13 residues. Germline CDR1 is SGHVS and CDR2 is FQNEAQ. Trimming left V 3 bases short and J 5 bases short, with 10 bases between. This CDR3 reads CASSFPGGTEAFF. CDR3 bases: TGTGCCAGCAGCTTCCCGGGGGGGACTGAAGCTTTCTTT.

The chain is built from TRBV9 and TRBJ2-7; 12 nucleotides agree with TRBD1. The CDR3 length is 15 residues. Germline assignment: CDR1 SGDLS and CDR2 YYNGEE. V lost 4 bases to trimming and J lost 6 bases; unmatched junction nucleotides: 8. DNA for the CDR3: TGTGCCAGCAGCTCAATCTCGGGACAGGGGGCCGAGCAGTACTTC. It yields the protein CASSSISGQGAEQYF.

The chain employs TRBV27 and TRBJ2-7, with D possibly matching TRBD1 (5 bases). CDR1 is MNHEY, CDR2 SMNVEV, per germline (reference sequence). Trimming removed 6 bases from V and 4 bases from J, with 13 bases in between. There are 13 residues in the CDR3. CDR3 region: CASSNTGEYEQYF. DNA for the CDR3: TGTGCCAGCAGCAATACAGGAGAATACGAGCAGTACTTC.

This clone has more than one count but fewer than ten. This chain joins TRBV5-8 and TRBJ2-7, with 9 bases lining up with TRBD1. The CDR3 is made up of 13 amino acids. V shed 7 bases, J shed 3 bases, and the junction held 5 bases outside the gene matches. CDR1 is SGHTS, CDR2 YDEGEE, per germline. The CDR3 loop is CASFPTGGYEQYF. As DNA, the CDR3 is TGTGCCAGCTTTCCGACAGGGGGCTACGAGCAGTACTTC. Combining the CDR3 with reference TRBV5-8 and TRBJ2-7 gives the whole variable domain EAGVTQSPTHLIKTRGQQATLRCSPISGHTSVYWYQQALGLGLQFLLWYDEGEERNRGNFPPRFSGRQFPNYSSELNVNALELEDSALYLCASFPTGGYEQYFGPGTRLTVT.

In its sample, this clone was seen a few times. The sample has other DNA sequences that encode this CDR3 too. CDR3 loop: CASSLGLAGGDEQFF. The CDR3 DNA reads TGCGCCAGCAGCTTGGGGCTAGCGGGGGGTGATGAGCAGTTCTTC. This sequence joins TRBV5-1 and TRBJ2-1, with 11 bases aligning to TRBD2. Germline V gene lookup returns CDR1 SGHRS and CDR2 YFSETQ. Unmatched junction bases numbered 4, after V lost 0 bases and J lost 8 bases. CDR3 length equals 15 residues.

The chain carries TRBV6-5 and TRBJ2-1; D gene unclear. The germline V and J ends were trimmed by 5 bases and 6 bases, with 17 bases remaining between them. CDR1 and CDR2 (germline): MNHEY, SVGAGI. The CDR3 spans 15 residues. The CDR3, as DNA: TGTGCCAGCAGTGCTACCGACTTGGGTGTCAATGAGCAGTTCTTC. Translation gives CASSATDLGVNEQFF.

In this sample, this clone turned up a few times. This chain links TRBV5-1 with TRBJ2-3; D might be TRBD2 (6 bases). V was cut by 4 bases and J by 11 bases, with 20 bases left in between. The CDR3 is 14 residues long. The germline V gene encodes CDR1 SGHRS and CDR2 YFSETQ. The CDR3 region has the DNA TGCGCCAGCAGCCGAAAACAGGAACCCGGGGGGCAGTATTTT. This encodes CASSRKQEPGGQYF.